The 17 T cell receptor beta chains given below trace back to one sample, sequenced in a study of CD8+CD57+ T cells in acquired aplastic anemia. Genomic DNA was employed as the template in profiling TCR beta VDJ and CDR3. TCRdb processed the reads anew with MiXCR; each CDR3 protein has one entry. This table has approximately 160,000 distinct CDR3 sequences, around 45% appearing once. Input material: sorted CD4+, CD8+, or CD8+CD57+ T cells (not recorded which) from PBMCs. The receptors were sampled from a human donor in good health.

This clonotype was counted many times. V is TRBV10-3 and J is TRBJ1-1; D not resolved. V was cut by 10 bases and J by 0 bases, with 12 bases left in between. The CDR3 runs to 13 residues. Germline V gives CDR1 ENHRY, CDR2 SYGVKD. CDR3 bases: TGTGCCACCGCGAGAGGACTGAACACTGAAGCTTTCTTT. This encodes CATARGLNTEAFF.

The gene calls are TRBV11-2 and TRBJ2-7; 9 nucleotides align to TRBD2. The better agreement between TRBJ2-5 and the DNA end casts doubt on the J call. Germline V gene lookup returns CDR1 SGHAT and CDR2 FQNNGV. The CDR3 consists of 17 residues. CDR3 in DNA: TGTGCCAGCAGCTTAGAAGGATTAGCGGGGGTTAAAGAGACCCAGTACTTC. Residues: CASSLEGLAGVKETQYF.

The chain combines TRBV12-3 or TRBV12-4 with TRBJ1-6; D is undetermined. The CDR3 has 13 amino acids. Trimming took 5 bases from V and 10 from J, leaving 12 bases between them. The CDR3: CASSPGRQSPLHF. CDR3 in DNA: TGTGCCAGCAGTCCTGGGAGACAATCACCCCTCCACTTT.

This clonotype came up a few times. This chain joins TRBV19 and TRBJ1-1; D perhaps matches TRBD1 (5 bases). V was trimmed by 1 base and J by 1 base, leaving 7 bases between them. This CDR3 contains 14 residues. Germline CDR1 is LNHDA and CDR2 is SQIVND (reference sequence). CDR3 nucleotide sequence: TGTGCCAGTAGTATAGGCAGGGCGAACACTGAAGCTTTCTTT. It specifies CASSIGRANTEAFF.

There are many counts of this clonotype. The chain links TRBV12-3 or TRBV12-4 to TRBJ1-3; D remains ambiguous. The CDR3 spans 11 residues. Trimming took 5 bases from V and 8 from J, leaving 7 bases between them. CDR3 sequence (DNA): TGTGCCAGCAGTGGACGAGACACCATATATTTT. Encoded protein: CASSGRDTIYF.

CDR3 DNA: TGTGCCAGCAGCTGGCGTCAGATGAACACTGAAGCTTTCTTT. It codes for CASSWRQMNTEAFF. The rearrangement links TRBV11-1 to TRBJ1-1; D ambiguous. V was pared by 4 bases and J by 0 bases, with 9 bases between. CDR1 SGHAT and CDR2 FQDESV come from the germline V gene (reference sequence). This CDR3 has 14 residues. The full variable domain, its missing parts supplied by reference TRBV11-1 and TRBJ1-1, is EAEVAQSPRYKITEKSQAVAFWCDPISGHATLYWYRQILGQGPELLVQFQDESVVDDSQLPKDRFSAERLKGVDSTLKIQPAELGDSAMYLCASSWRQMNTEAFFGQGTRLTVV.

This clonotype was detected ten times or more. The chain recombines TRBV7-6 with TRBJ2-7, with 14 bases identical to TRBD2. Looked up from germline, CDR1 is SGHVS and CDR2 is FNYEAQ. The trim removed 0 bases at V and 3 bases at J, leaving 13 bases unmatched. CDR3 length: 20 residues. CDR3 residues: CASSLAGSGHGLAGGYEQYF. The CDR3 coding sequence is TGTGCCAGCAGCTTAGCGGGCTCCGGACACGGACTAGCGGGAGGCTACGAGCAGTACTTC.

The chain uses TRBV7-2 and TRBJ2-3; D is ambiguous. This CDR3 has 14 residues. Trimming shortened V by 3 bases and J by 2 bases, and 9 bases separated the two germline ends. Germline V lookup: CDR1 SGHTA, CDR2 FQGNSA. The CDR3 region is CASSFGRNTDTQYF. CDR3 sequence (DNA): TGTGCCAGCAGCTTTGGACGCAACACAGATACGCAGTATTTT.

This clonotype was detected many times. The rearrangement joins TRBV4-1 to TRBJ1-5; D call uncertain. The CDR3 totals 15 residues. The V gene's germline CDR1 is MGHRA and CDR2 YSYEKL. Deletions cut 0 bases from V and 0 bases from J, with 6 bases between. The CDR3 reads CASSQDQHSNQPQHF. DNA of the CDR3: TGCGCCAGCAGCCAAGACCAACATAGCAATCAGCCCCAGCATTTT.

The chain is built from TRBV19 and TRBJ2-7; 7 bases match TRBD1. Germline values: CDR1 LNHDA, CDR2 SQIVND (reference sequence). Unmatched junction bases numbered 10, after V lost 0 bases and J lost 5 bases. CDR3 length equals 16 residues. For the CDR3, the DNA is TGTGCCAGTAGTATAGAATCTTGGGGGACAGTGCACGAGCAGTACTTC. It specifies CASSIESWGTVHEQYF.

This rearrangement joins TRBV27 to TRBJ1-5, with D possibly TRBD1 on 6 matching bases. CDR1 is MNHEY and CDR2 is SMNVEV in the germline V gene (reference sequence). The V gene lost 4 bases and the J gene lost 5 bases, with 18 bases spanning the gap. The CDR3 runs to 16 residues. The CDR3 bases are TGTGCCAGCAGTTCCATAAGCGGGGGGGGCTATCAGCCCCAGCATTTT. This translates into CASSSISGGGYQPQHF.

The sample holds many counts of this clonotype. The V gene is TRBV7-8, the J gene TRBJ1-5, with TRBD1 as a possible D gene (6 bases). The CDR3 spans 16 residues. Germline CDR1 SGHVS, CDR2 FQNEAQ. V gave up 3 bases and J gave up 2 bases, with 14 bases separating them. The chain's CDR3 is CASSFRGGAGNQPQHF. Here the CDR3 DNA reads TGTGCCAGCAGCTTTAGGGGGGGGGCAGGCAATCAGCCCCAGCATTTT. The full variable domain, completed using reference TRBV7-8 and TRBJ1-5, is GAGVSQSPRYKVAKRGQDVALRCDPISGHVSLFWYQQALGQGPEFLTYFQNEAQLDKSGLPSDRFFAERPEGSVSTLKIQRTQQEDSAVYLCASSFRGGAGNQPQHFGDGTRLSIL.

This clonotype showed up many times. This chain joins TRBV5-4 and TRBJ2-3, with TRBD2 identical over 13 bases. This CDR3 has 15 amino acids. Germline-derived CDR1 and CDR2 are SGHNT and YYREEE (reference sequence). Trimming cost V 5 bases and J 5 bases; bases outside gene matches: 5. DNA of the CDR3: TGTGCCAGCAGGGCGGGACTAGCGGGAATAGATACGCAGTATTTT. The encoded protein is CASRAGLAGIDTQYF.

This clonotype was recorded many times. The CDR3 DNA sequence: TGCGCCAGCAAGGACAGTGGCGATACGCAGTATTTT. It translates to CASKDSGDTQYF. The chain recombines TRBV5-1 with TRBJ2-3; the D gene is possibly TRBD1 (6 bases). With 6 bases removed from V and 6 bases from J, the gap between germline ends came to 11 bases. CDR1 and CDR2 from the germline V gene are SGHRS and YFSETQ. This CDR3 is built from 12 residues.

The CDR3 region is CASSVLTSGDTDTQYF. Here the CDR3 DNA reads TGTGCCAGCAGCGTCCTGACTAGCGGAGACACAGATACGCAGTATTTT. The chain is built from TRBV9 and TRBJ2-3; TRBD2 matches 9 bases. Germline trimming cut 2 bases from V and 2 bases from J; bases unmatched to any gene: 6. Germline CDR1 is SGDLS and CDR2 is YYNGEE. There are 16 residues in the CDR3.

This clonotype was found a few times. This sequence joins TRBV28 and TRBJ2-1; possibly TRBD1 for D (6 bases). Germline V gene lookup returns CDR1 MDHEN and CDR2 SYDVKM. Trimming stripped 6 bases from V and 2 bases from J, with 14 bases between. The CDR3 covers 15 residues. The DNA for the CDR3 is TGTGCCAGCAGGGAGGACAGTTCCCCCTACAATGAGCAGTTCTTC. Residues: CASREDSSPYNEQFF.

This clonotype was counted at least ten times. The V call is TRBV6-1, the J call TRBJ2-7; tentative D call: TRBD2 (5 bases). Germline V gene sequence: CDR1 MNHNS, CDR2 SASEGT. CDR3 length equals 14 residues. Trimming stripped 6 bases from V and 1 base from J, with 13 bases between. The CDR3 loop is CASRLDLWSYEQYF. The DNA for the CDR3 is TGTGCCAGCAGACTAGACTTGTGGTCCTACGAGCAGTACTTC.